This entry describes one T cell receptor beta chain. Its cognate antigen is unknown. The data stem from a study of cytomegalovirus exposure and HLA in healthy donors. Study results and limitations: Researchers reported from a later analysis that most CMV-associated TCR beta chains appeared HLA-restricted. The study designated roughly 160 TCR beta chains cytomegalovirus-associated. Many donors carried some public TCRs, although rarity characterized most TCR sequences.

The PCR ran on 60 Vbeta and 13 Jbeta primers. TCRdb's table, derived via immunoSEQ multiplex PCR, lists solely in-frame clones and lacks some. This table has 30,000 to 40,000 clones, about nine tenths appearing once. Specimen: PBMCs. This TCR was sampled from a woman in her 40s in good health and CMV-seropositive.

Here the CDR3 reads CASSRGQGAPGELFF. The CDR3 region has the DNA TGTGCCAGCAGTAGAGGACAGGGGGCGCCCGGGGAGCTGTTTTTT. The chain uses TRBV6-1 and TRBJ2-2; 11 bases line up with TRBD1. V shed 5 bases and J 6 bases; nucleotides not matched to a gene: 5. The CDR3 length is 15 residues. Germline CDR1 reads MNHNS; CDR2 reads SASEGT.